One sample yielded the 5 T cell receptor beta chains listed below, sequenced in a study of OX40 agonist ivuxolimab in advanced cancers. The data were produced by immunoSEQ multiplex PCR, yet TCRdb's version contains in-frame clones alone and is incomplete. The sample carries some 20,000 clones, approximately 72% recorded once. This specimen was CD4+ or CD8+ T cells sorted from blood, taken in a trial of the OX40 agonist ivuxolimab. These receptor sequences come from an adult with an advanced solid tumor such as melanoma, head and neck, liver or kidney cancer.

The chain carries TRBV19 and TRBJ1-2, with D tentatively TRBD1 (5 bases). The CDR3 runs to 13 residues. CDR1 is LNHDA, CDR2 SQIVND, per germline (reference sequence). Trimming shortened V by 6 bases and J by 6 bases, and 14 bases separated the two germline ends. The CDR3 DNA reads TGTGCCAGTAGCCCTTTTGAGGGGAATGGCTACACCTTC. Translation: CASSPFEGNGYTF.

This clone was seen a few times. This specimen includes other DNA sequences encoding the same CDR3. The V gene is TRBV7-9, the J gene TRBJ2-7, with a tentative D call TRBD1 (6 bases). Germline V gene lookup returns CDR1 SEHNR and CDR2 FQNEAQ (reference sequence). The length of the CDR3 is 12 residues. Trimming left V 4 bases short and J 2 bases short, with 6 bases between. The CDR3 region is CASSYRAYEQYF. The CDR3 region has the DNA TGTGCCAGCAGCTACAGGGCCTACGAGCAGTACTTC.

This clone was found once. This chain links TRBV10-3 with TRBJ1-5; D might be TRBD1 (6 bases). The CDR3 has 14 amino acids. CDR1 and CDR2 (germline): ENHRY, SYGVKD. V was pared by 2 bases and J by 7 bases, with 12 bases between. This chain's CDR3 is CAISETGPQQPQHF. CDR3 DNA sequence: TGTGCCATCAGTGAGACAGGGCCACAGCAGCCCCAGCATTTT.

The chain employs TRBV11-2 and TRBJ2-1; D is perhaps TRBD2 (6 bases). The length of the CDR3 is 13 residues. Germline CDR1 and CDR2: SGHAT and FQNNGV. V lost 4 bases, J lost 2 bases, and 6 bases lay in between. DNA of the CDR3: TGTGCCAGCAGCTGGGGGGCCTACAATGAGCAGTTCTTC. It codes for CASSWGAYNEQFF.

The chain links TRBV7-2 to TRBJ2-3; D is unresolved. V was trimmed by 4 bases and J by 2 bases, leaving 19 bases between them. The CDR3 length is 17 residues. Germline V gene lookup returns CDR1 SGHTA and CDR2 FQGNSA. CDR3 sequence reads: CASSWNPGSGHTDTQYF. The CDR3, as DNA: TGTGCCAGCAGCTGGAATCCGGGCAGTGGCCACACAGATACGCAGTATTTT.